Following are 25 T cell receptor beta chains from one sample sequenced in a study of T cell responses to AZD1222 COVID-19 vaccine. Assay used: immunoSEQ multiplex PCR; TCRdb lists only in-frame clones, some missing. The profile shows roughly 100,000 clones, around nine tenths of them singletons. Sequencing was performed on peripheral blood, taken 28 days after the second dose of the MenACWY control vaccine. The receptors stem from an adult who received the MenACWY meningococcal vaccine as a control.

The chain uses TRBV9 and TRBJ2-7, with 10 bases fitting TRBD1. Trimming removed 3 bases from V and 7 bases from J; junction bases left unmatched: 7. The germline CDR1 and CDR2 sequences are SGDLS and YYNGEE. The length of the CDR3 is 14 residues. The CDR3 DNA reads as TGTGCCAGCAGCGAGGACAGGGGGGACGTAGAGCAGTACTTC. Translated, it gives CASSEDRGDVEQYF. Full variable domain (outside the CDR3, taken from reference TRBV9 and TRBJ2-7): DSGVTQTPKHLITATGQRVTLRCSPRSGDLSVYWYQQSLDQGLQFLIQYYNGEERAKGNILERFSAQQFPDLHSELNLSSLELGDSALYFCASSEDRGDVEQYFGPGTRLTVT.

This clone was observed a few times. The chain recombines TRBV5-1 with TRBJ1-2; D is possibly TRBD1 (5 bases). Per the germline V gene, CDR1 is SGHRS and CDR2 is YFSETQ. There are 15 residues in the CDR3. V was shortened by 4 bases and J by 0 bases, with 13 bases between the two germline ends. CDR3 sequence: CASSPGHTANYGYTF. As DNA, the CDR3 is TGCGCCAGCAGCCCCGGACACACCGCTAACTATGGCTACACCTTC.

The V call is TRBV7-3, the J call TRBJ1-3, with a possible D match to TRBD1 (5 bases). The length of the CDR3 is 16 residues. Germline CDR1 is SGHTA and CDR2 is FQGTGA. Between the trimmed V and J ends, which lost 1 base and 2 bases, there was a span of 12 bases. The CDR3 nucleotides read TGTGCCAGCAGCTTAAATCCACCCAGGGCTGGAAACACCATATATTTT. It yields the protein CASSLNPPRAGNTIYF.

The chain links TRBV7-8 to TRBJ1-5, with 9 bases lining up with TRBD1. This CDR3 has 15 amino acids. CDR1 and CDR2 (germline): SGHVS, FQNEAQ. The V gene end was trimmed by 3 bases and the J gene end by 4 bases; junction bases not matched to a gene: 4. Written as DNA, the CDR3 is TGTGCCAGCAGCTTTAACAGGGGGCGGAATCAGCCCCAGCATTTT. Translated, it gives CASSFNRGRNQPQHF.

This clone was seen more than once but under ten times. The chain is built from TRBV7-3 and TRBJ2-2; 7 nucleotides align to TRBD1. Germline trimming cut 5 bases from V and 0 bases from J; bases unmatched to any gene: 3. CDR1 and CDR2 (germline): SGHTA, FQGTGA. The CDR3 is 15 residues long. The CDR3 sequence is CASSPGTANTGELFF. CDR3 in DNA: TGTGCCAGCAGCCCCGGGACAGCGAACACCGGGGAGCTGTTTTTT.

This chain connects TRBV4-2 to TRBJ1-4, with a possible D match to TRBD1 (6 bases). The length of the CDR3 is 14 residues. Trimming took 0 bases from V and 6 from J, leaving 8 bases between them. Germline V CDR1 and CDR2: LGHNA, YNFKEQ. CDR3 loop: CASSQEQGDEKLFF. The CDR3 coding sequence is TGTGCCAGCAGCCAAGAACAGGGTGATGAAAAACTGTTTTTT.

The chain recombines TRBV28 with TRBJ1-2, with a tentative D call TRBD1 (6 bases). Trimming left V 3 bases short and J 8 bases short, with 13 bases between. Looked up from germline, CDR1 is MDHEN and CDR2 is SYDVKM. The CDR3 length is 13 residues. The CDR3 DNA reads TGTGCCAGCAGTTTTTTGGGGGCCGGCGGCTACACCTTC. Protein product: CASSFLGAGGYTF.

This clone was found a few times. This chain links TRBV27 with TRBJ1-6; D gene uncertain. The CDR3 contains 17 residues. The V gene lost 3 bases and the J gene lost 0 bases, with 12 bases spanning the gap. Per the germline V gene, CDR1 is MNHEY and CDR2 is SMNVEV (reference sequence). CDR3 DNA: TGTGCCAGCAGTTTCCCCCACGTCAGCTCCTATAATTCACCCCTCCACTTT. It is translated as CASSFPHVSSYNSPLHF.

The chain carries TRBV6-5 and TRBJ1-2; no definite D call. Germline CDR1 reads MNHEY; CDR2 reads SVGAGI. The CDR3 contains 13 residues. V was pared by 4 bases and J by 8 bases, with 14 bases between. The chain's CDR3 is CASSSRVREGYTF. CDR3 coding DNA: TGTGCCAGCAGTTCCCGGGTCCGCGAGGGCTACACCTTC.

The chain couples TRBV27 to TRBJ2-7; D might be TRBD1 (6 bases). With 3 bases removed from V and 0 bases from J, the gap between germline ends came to 18 bases. This CDR3 is built from 17 residues. Per the germline V gene, CDR1 is MNHEY and CDR2 is SMNVEV (reference sequence). CDR3 DNA sequence: TGTGCCAGCAGTTTCTCAGGTTGGGACAAGAGCTCCTACGAGCAGTACTTC. This sequence encodes CASSFSGWDKSSYEQYF.

The rearrangement links TRBV7-3 to TRBJ2-3; the D gene is possibly TRBD2 (6 bases). This CDR3 is 15 amino acids long. V was shortened by 6 bases and J by 4 bases, with 17 bases between the two germline ends. CDR1 SGHTA and CDR2 FQGTGA come from the germline V gene. For the CDR3, the DNA is TGTGCCAGCAGGACGATGGGGGGAGCTGCAGATACGCAGTATTTT. Translating it yields CASRTMGGAADTQYF. Full variable domain (remainder filled in from reference TRBV7-3 and TRBJ2-3): GAGVSQTPSNKVTEKGKYVELRCDPISGHTALYWYRQSLGQGPEFLIYFQGTGAADDSGLPNDRFFAVRPEGSVSTLKIQRTERGDSAVYLCASRTMGGAADTQYFGPGTRLTVL.

The V gene is TRBV28, the J gene TRBJ1-2; no clear D. Trimming removed 2 bases at V and 1 base at J, with 5 bases between. The CDR3 runs 13 residues. Per germline, CDR1 MDHEN and CDR2 SYDVKM. CDR3 bases: TGTGCCAGCAGTTTAGGGTTTAACTATGGCTACACCTTC. This gives the protein CASSLGFNYGYTF.

The chain employs TRBV21-1 and TRBJ2-5; the DNA was not used to check the table's D call, TRBD2. TRBV21-1 is listed as a pseudogene. This CDR3 region has 16 residues. The CDR3 DNA reads TGTGCCAGCACCGCGACGGTAGCGGGGTACCAAGAGACCCAGTACTTC. This sequence encodes CASTATVAGYQETQYF.

J is TRBJ1-5 and V is TRBV9; D remains unclear. The germline V gene encodes CDR1 SGDLS and CDR2 YYNGEE. The CDR3 is 15 amino acids. V lost 3 bases and J lost 10, with 20 bases in between. In nucleotides, the CDR3 is TGTGCCAGCAGCGCCGGTTTGGGGATGACAAGCCCCCAGCATTTT. Encoded protein: CASSAGLGMTSPQHF.

The sample holds one count of this clone. V usage is TRBV29-1 and J usage is TRBJ2-7; a weak D match, TRBD1 (6 bases). Trimming took off 4 bases at V and 3 bases at J, with 16 bases between the two ends. The CDR3 sequence is 14 residues long. The germline V gene encodes CDR1 SQVTM and CDR2 ANQGSEA. CDR3 amino acids: CSVALQGNFYEQYF. Written as DNA, the CDR3 is TGCAGCGTTGCGCTACAGGGTAATTTCTACGAGCAGTACTTC.

The J gene is TRBJ2-1, the V gene TRBV19; 11 bases align to TRBD2. This CDR3 comprises 17 residues. Per germline, CDR1 LNHDA and CDR2 SQIVND (reference sequence). V lost 5 bases to trimming and J lost 5 bases; unmatched junction nucleotides: 11. This CDR3 is CASSPWALAGGDNEQFF. The DNA for the CDR3 is TGTGCCAGTAGTCCCTGGGCCTTAGCGGGGGGGGACAATGAGCAGTTCTTC.

The chain joins TRBV30 to TRBJ2-1; D perhaps matches TRBD1 (5 bases). Germline CDR1 GTSNPN, CDR2 SVGIG (reference sequence). V was pared by 1 base and J by 10 bases, with 8 bases between. This CDR3 comprises 11 residues. CDR3: CAWSDTGEQFF. In DNA form, the CDR3 reads TGTGCCTGGAGTGATACAGGAGAGCAGTTCTTC.

The chain employs TRBV30 and TRBJ2-7; no definite D call. Germline assignment: CDR1 GTSNPN and CDR2 SVGIG (reference sequence). This CDR3 has 12 amino acids. Trimming took off 2 bases at V and 3 bases at J, with 8 bases between the two ends. The CDR3 loop is CAWSRTNYEQYF. The CDR3 DNA follows: TGTGCCTGGAGTAGGACCAACTACGAGCAGTACTTC. Combining the CDR3 with reference TRBV30 and TRBJ2-7 gives the whole variable domain SQTIHQWPATLVQPVGSPLSLECTVEGTSNPNLYWYRQAAGRGLQLLFYSVGIGQISSEVPQNLSASRPQDRQFILSSKKLLLSDSGFYLCAWSRTNYEQYFGPGTRLTVT.

The chain couples TRBV7-9 to TRBJ2-7; D perhaps matches TRBD2 (6 bases). V was pared by 1 base and J by 2 bases, with 15 bases between. This CDR3 is 16 amino acids long. From germline, CDR1 is SEHNR and CDR2 FQNEAQ (reference sequence). The CDR3 here is CASSLDQGGHPYEQYF. Written as DNA, the CDR3 is TGTGCCAGCAGCTTAGATCAGGGAGGACACCCCTACGAGCAGTACTTC.

The V gene is TRBV28, the J gene TRBJ1-5, with D perhaps matching TRBD1 (5 bases). Per germline, CDR1 MDHEN and CDR2 SYDVKM. The V and J ends lost 5 bases and 7 bases respectively, with 18 bases between them. The CDR3 loop spans 15 amino acids. Here the CDR3 DNA reads TGTGCCAGCAGTCTAGGTGACAGTAACGTGCAGCCCCAGCATTTT. It encodes CASSLGDSNVQPQHF.

The count of this clone is one. The chain links TRBV30 to TRBJ1-6; 7 bases agree with TRBD1. CDR1 is GTSNPN and CDR2 is SVGIG in the germline V gene (reference sequence). The CDR3 runs 15 residues. Trimming removed 2 bases from V and 10 bases from J; junction bases left unmatched: 11. This CDR3 is CAWSRTTGRYSPLHF. The CDR3 nucleotides are TGTGCCTGGAGTCGTACGACAGGGAGGTACTCACCCCTCCACTTT.

This chain uses TRBV7-9 with TRBJ2-3; TRBD2 aligns across 8 bases. The CDR3 spans 17 residues. The germline CDR1 and CDR2 sequences are SEHNR and FQNEAQ (reference sequence). Trimming removed 3 bases from V and 1 base from J; junction bases left unmatched: 9. The CDR3 is CASSLPSGGTGTDTQYF. As DNA, the CDR3 is TGTGCCAGCAGCTTGCCGTCGGGGGGGACTGGCACAGATACGCAGTATTTT.

This clone was picked up a small number of times. As DNA, the CDR3 is TGTGCCAGCAGATTACTGGGGGGACAGGGGGCCGATGAGCAGTTCTTC. It yields the protein CASRLLGGQGADEQFF. The rearrangement joins TRBV7-8 to TRBJ2-1, with 12 bases matching TRBD1. Germline V CDR1 and CDR2: SGHVS, FQNEAQ. V shed 6 bases and J 8 bases; nucleotides not matched to a gene: 11. The CDR3 runs 16 residues.

This clone came up once. The rearrangement joins TRBV11-1 to TRBJ2-1; the match to TRBD1 covers 9 bases. Germline CDR1 is SGHAT and CDR2 is FQDESV (reference sequence). This CDR3 has 14 residues. With V trimmed by 5 bases and J by 4 bases, 3 bases remained unmatched. CDR3 sequence (DNA): TGTGCCAGCAGCAAGGGACAGGGTTACAATGAGCAGTTCTTC. It translates to CASSKGQGYNEQFF. Together with reference TRBV11-1 and TRBJ2-1, the CDR3 gives the full variable domain: EAEVAQSPRYKITEKSQAVAFWCDPISGHATLYWYRQILGQGPELLVQFQDESVVDDSQLPKDRFSAERLKGVDSTLKIQPAELGDSAMYLCASSKGQGYNEQFFGPGTRLTVL.

This clone was seen a handful of times. The CDR3 region has the DNA TGTGCCAGCAGTTTAGGACTCCCCGAGCAGTACTTC. Its protein product is CASSLGLPEQYF. The J gene is TRBJ2-7, the V gene TRBV12-3 or TRBV12-4; D ambiguous. V was clipped by 1 base and J by 6 bases, with 7 bases between them. CDR3 length: 12 residues.